The present TCR beta chain was sequenced within a study of human T cells and chemical hapten exposure (dated by TCRdb to the early 2020s). At the level of the whole study: For sensitization, 2% DPC in acetone was applied to an approximately 2 cm by approximately 2 cm area of upper inner arm skin. About 29 alopecia patients gave blood for TCR sequencing at one to four time points (pre-sensitization, 2, 6 and 24 weeks). The patient cohort, mostly female, included alopecia areata with under or over 50% scalp involvement, alopecia totalis and alopecia universalis. Blood was sampled from patients pre-sensitization (week 0) and at 2, 6 and about 24 weeks after DPC sensitization. In alopecia patients, the study followed how the peripheral blood TCR repertoire changed in vivo over primary and secondary sensitization to diphenylcyclopropenone (DPC), a hapten. Patch testing on the upper back used Finn chambers containing 0.01% DPC, with scoring done after 6 days according to International Contact Dermatitis Research Group standards. Libraries were combined into a pool for sequencing, and differences in TCR yield between samples came mainly from small differences in library volumes within the pool. Patients additionally received weekly therapeutic DPC doses to the scalp throughout the roughly 25-week study period.

The method was RACE. The data were produced on a NextSeq 500. During library preparation, unique molecular identifiers were attached to individual cDNA molecules so that TCRs could be counted quantitatively and reproducibly. Both TCR alpha and TCR beta chains were sequenced from each blood RNA sample. The authors' analysis ran thus. The median number of TCRs per sample was around 96,000, ranging from roughly 23,224 to 690,600. The Decombinator software suite was used to annotate V, J and CDR3 in the TCR reads. For PS versus PT1 abundance plots, all samples were subsampled to the same number of TCRs (28,000). TCRs were defined as expanded if absent before sensitization and observed at least eight times at the 2-week time point. TCRdb cleaned the public reads at Q25 with fastp, built clones with MiXCR and kept in-frame beta chains. Every CDR3 protein is listed once, alongside the most common genes and DNA of its rows. The V and J calls here are based on TCRdb, not the publication. The sample data list about 350,000 distinct CDR3 sequences, and 5% to 6.5% of these were observed just once. About 8.2% of the sample lies in the top ten.

There are 15 amino acids in the CDR3, from cysteine to phenylalanine inclusive. The sequence is cut down to CDR3 DNA, 45 bases in frame from base 1. Reading the label with the study, this specimen's time point is: pre-sensitization, week 0. The treatment or condition label here, explained by the study, means: therapeutic diphenylcyclopropenone sensitization with weekly scalp DPC. At every patch-test visit, the blood draw took place before the patch test was put on. To be eligible, patients had to be aged 18 to 70, diagnosed with alopecia and judged suitable for DPC therapy, while pregnant patients were excluded. Total RNA was extracted from unfractionated whole blood collected in Tempus Blood RNA tubes. What the authors observed across the whole study: After repeated subsampling, changes were observed in the strength of the expansion versus patch-test correlation and in the threshold at which the correlation became significant. Patch test score correlated positively with the number of PT1 expanded TCRs, reaching significance at thresholds 8, 16 and 32 but not at 4. Significantly more large CDR3 similarity clusters were formed by expanded TCRs than by pre-sensitization or healthy control sets, consistent with antigen-driven responses. No change with DPC sensitization was found in the number of TCRs above 1 in 1000 frequency, and no evidence of global repertoire structure alterations was found. Because every patient had alopecia, a presumed autoimmune disease, the patients' immune response might differ from that of healthy individuals.

This clonotype was counted between two and nine times. No antigen is known for it. Base quality data are lacking; no much larger clone is found one base away. The clonotype comes from a woman in her late teens or twenties with alopecia areata. Some clones in this sample may be carry-over from other donors' samples. The sequencing here drew on whole blood, taken in connection with sensitization to the hapten diphenylcyclopropenone (DPC). Recombination linked TRBV21-1 to TRBJ2-7; the table names TRBD2, a call not compared with the DNA. TRBV21-1 is classified as a pseudogene. The sequenced DNA: TGTGCCAGCAGCAAAACAACTAGTGTACTCTACGAGCAGTACTTC. It encodes CASSKTTSVLYEQYF.